These T cell receptor beta chains were read from a single sample in a study of cytomegalovirus exposure and HLA in healthy donors. The assay was immunoSEQ multiplex PCR, and TCRdb's table has in-frame clones only and misses some. The listing records approximately 110,000 clones. The sample taken for sequencing was PBMCs. Source of these receptors: a man in his late teens or twenties in good health and CMV-seronegative. Each CDR3 is given with its conserved first and last residue. D genes are given only for firm matches.

NA,TRBJ2-7,TRBV11-3,CASSSGLNYEQYF,TGTGCCAGCAGCTCCGGACTGAACTACGAGCAGTACTTC
TRBD2,TRBJ2-2,TRBV4-1,CASSQVHSGSTGELFF,TGCGCCAGCAGCCAAGTCCATAGCGGGAGCACCGGGGAGCTGTTTTTT
TRBD1,TRBJ1-5,TRBV6-1,CASSEWQGDSNQPQHF,TGTGCCAGCAGTGAATGGCAGGGGGATAGCAATCAGCCCCAGCATTTT
TRBD2,TRBJ2-1,TRBV5-1,CASSPGLAGPYNEQFF,TGCGCCAGCAGCCCGGGACTAGCGGGTCCTTACAATGAGCAGTTCTTC
TRBD1,TRBJ2-3,TRBV2,CASSSSGTGQYF,TGTGCCAGCAGTTCATCCGGGACAGGGCAATATTTT
NA,TRBJ2-1,TRBV7-8,CASSPIRGGRVNEQFF,TGTGCCAGCAGCCCAATTAGGGGGGGCAGGGTGAATGAGCAGTTCTTC
NA,TRBJ1-1,TRBV7-9,CASSLEAGARRREAFF,TGTGCCAGCAGCTTAGAAGCGGGGGCGCGAAGGCGTGAAGCTTTCTTT
TRBD1,TRBJ1-4,TRBV7-2,CASSIGDRDREKLFF,TGTGCCAGCAGCATTGGGGACAGGGATAGGGAAAAACTGTTTTTT
NA,TRBJ1-2,TRBV29-1,CSFREGTNYGYTF,TGCAGCTTCCGGGAGGGGACTAACTATGGCTACACTTTC
NA,TRBJ1-4,TRBV2,CASSEARNEKLFF,TGTGCCAGCAGTGAAGCACGGAATGAAAAACTGTTTTTT
NA,TRBJ1-5,TRBV7-9,CASSLVGGGQPQHF,TGTGCCAGCAGCTTAGTGGGGGGAGGTCAGCCCCAGCATTTT
TRBD1,TRBJ1-1,TRBV28,CASSPGQGDTEAFF,TGTGCCAGCAGTCCAGGACAGGGAGACACTGAAGCTTTCTTT
NA,TRBJ2-5,TRBV10-2,CASSESFGARETQYF,TGCGCCAGCAGTGAGTCGTTTGGGGCCCGAGAGACCCAGTACTTC
NA,TRBJ1-1,TRBV5-6,CASSFREDDTEAFF,TGTGCCAGCAGCTTTCGGGAGGATGACACTGAAGCTTTCTTT
TRBD2,TRBJ2-5,TRBV5-1,CASSLIGGGQETQYF,TGCGCCAGCAGCTTGATCGGCGGGGGACAAGAGACCCAGTACTTC
NA,TRBJ2-7,TRBV7-2,CASSLGYGGRLSSYEQYF,TGTGCCAGCAGCTTAGGGTACGGGGGACGCCTGAGCTCCTACGAGCAGTACTTC
NA,TRBJ1-1,TRBV28,CASSLVLGGTEAFF,TGTGCCAGCAGTTTGGTCCTGGGGGGGACTGAAGCTTTCTTT
NA,TRBJ2-5,TRBV10-3,CAISGTSQETQYF,TGTGCCATCAGCGGGACAAGTCAAGAGACCCAGTACTTC
TRBD2,TRBJ2-7,TRBV28,CASSPGFGGRAYEQYF,TGTGCCAGCAGCCCCGGTTTCGGCGGGAGGGCCTACGAGCAGTACTTC
TRBD1,TRBJ2-7,TRBV6-1,CASRSTGTVTYEQYF,TGTGCCAGCAGATCCACCGGGACAGTGACCTACGAGCAGTACTTC
NA,TRBJ1-3,TRBV30,CAWSDYSGNTIYF,TGTGCCTGGAGTGATTACTCTGGAAACACCATATATTTT
NA,TRBJ2-1,TRBV20-1,CSATYNEQFF,TGCAGTGCTACTTACAATGAGCAGTTCTTC
NA,TRBJ2-7,TRBV30,CAWTKTGGAEEQYF,TGTGCCTGGACCAAAACAGGGGGGGCTGAAGAGCAGTACTTC
TRBD1,TRBJ1-1,TRBV18,CASSAGRGLVNTEAFF,TGTGCCAGCTCCGCGGGCAGGGGGCTGGTGAACACTGAAGCTTTCTTT
NA,TRBJ1-2,TRBV10-3,CAISDPGGEVGYTF,TGTGCCATCAGTGACCCCGGAGGGGAGGTGGGCTACACCTTC
TRBD1,TRBJ1-1,TRBV18,CASSHLGQGDSEAFF,TGTGCCAGCTCACATCTCGGACAGGGGGATAGTGAAGCTTTCTTT
TRBD2,TRBJ2-1,TRBV6-6,CASLLKTSGSNEQFF,TGTGCCAGCCTCCTTAAGACTAGCGGGAGCAATGAGCAGTTCTTC
TRBD2,TRBJ2-2,TRBV5-1,CASSLLWGGATGELFF,TGCGCCAGCAGCTTGCTGTGGGGAGGGGCCACCGGGGAGCTGTTTTTT
NA,TRBJ2-5,TRBV6-5,CASGRDRARQETQYF,TGTGCCAGCGGACGTGACAGAGCTCGTCAAGAGACCCAGTACTTC
NA,TRBJ2-7,TRBV29-1,CSVVLRGSSYEQYF,TGCAGCGTTGTATTGCGGGGAAGCTCCTACGAGCAGTACTTC
NA,TRBJ1-3,TRBV5-8,CASSLVIGNTIYF,TGTGCCAGCAGCTTGGTAATTGGAAACACCATATATTTT
NA,TRBJ1-1,TRBV10-3,CAISEPLGQGNTEAFF,TGTGCCATCAGTGAGCCCCTGGGCCAGGGGAACACTGAAGCTTTCTTT
NA,TRBJ1-2,TRBV25-1,CASSEEVQGSGYTF,TGTGCCAGCAGTGAAGAGGTGCAGGGCTCTGGCTACACCTTC